The 7 T cell receptor beta chains below all came from one sample that was sequenced in a study of regulatory T cells in long-lasting Graves disease. Arm-PCR of CDR3 regions with iRepertoire HTBI primers generated TCR beta libraries. TCRdb used MiXCR to reprocess the multiplex PCR reads, holding one entry per CDR3 protein. The sample has 350,000 to 500,000 distinct CDR3 sequences, over 15% seen once; the top ten hold around 10%. Time point reported: newly diagnosed GD, antithyroid drugs for less than 3 months. Generation of the TCR library employed RNA extracted from PBMCs. The same specimen was also included in a second study, on T cells in Graves' hyperthyroidism and ophthalmopathy.

Sequencing was performed on peripheral blood mononuclear cells (PBMCs), taken at new diagnosis, from a patient treated with antithyroid drugs. These receptors were taken from a woman in her 30s with Graves disease.

In its sample, this clonotype was seen many times. As DNA, the CDR3 is TGTGCCTTCTACAGGGTTGGGCCTGAAGCTTTCTTT. This sequence encodes CAFYRVGPEAFF. The gene calls are TRBV7-9 and TRBJ1-1; maybe TRBD1 (6 bases). V was pared by 11 bases and J by 6 bases, with 16 bases between. Per germline, CDR1 SEHNR and CDR2 FQNEAQ (reference sequence). CDR3 length equals 12 residues.

Concerning this clonotype: A much larger clone lies a single base off, so this may be a read error. V usage is TRBV4-3 and J usage is TRBJ1-5, with TRBD1 as a possible D gene (5 bases). With 3 bases removed from V and 3 bases from J, the gap between germline ends came to 9 bases. CDR3 length: 14 amino acids. The V gene's germline CDR1 is LGHNA and CDR2 YSLEER. This CDR3 is CASSQDGANQPQHF. The CDR3 nucleotides are TGCGCCAGCAGCCAGGACGGGGCCAATCAGCCCCAGCATTTT.

This clonotype was recorded at least ten times. This chain links TRBV28 with TRBJ1-2; D unresolved. The V and J ends lost 3 bases and 7 bases respectively, with 15 bases between them. This CDR3 spans 14 amino acids. Germline V gene lookup returns CDR1 MDHEN and CDR2 SYDVKM. The CDR3 DNA follows: TGTGCCAGCAGTTTGGCAGGTGAAGTGCGTGGCTACACCTTC. Encoded protein: CASSLAGEVRGYTF.

This clonotype was counted ten times or more. V gene TRBV6-2 or TRBV6-3 combines with J gene TRBJ2-7; D not certain. The germline V gene encodes CDR1 MNHEY and CDR2 SVGEGT. The V end was cut by 2 bases, the J end by 0 bases, with 20 bases between. The CDR3 runs to 18 residues. The chain's CDR3 is CASSYPRLDAQSSYEQYF. CDR3 DNA: TGTGCCAGCAGTTACCCGAGGTTGGACGCGCAGAGCTCCTACGAGCAGTACTTC.

The rearrangement links TRBV12-5 to TRBJ2-5; tentatively, D is TRBD2 (5 bases). Germline CDR1 LGHNT, CDR2 FRNRAP. This CDR3 has 13 residues. V was shortened by 4 bases and J by 4 bases, with 10 bases between the two germline ends. The CDR3: CASGSSSGETQYF. The CDR3 region has the DNA TGTGCTAGTGGTTCATCGAGCGGAGAGACCCAGTACTTC.

The chain is built from TRBV5-1 and TRBJ2-1; TRBD2 is a possible D gene (6 bases). Germline loops: CDR1 SGHRS, CDR2 YFSETQ. The CDR3 runs 14 residues. V gave up 2 bases and J gave up 4 bases, with 10 bases separating them. The CDR3 loop is CASSFRDLYNEQFF. The CDR3 DNA reads TGCGCCAGCAGCTTCCGGGACTTATACAATGAGCAGTTCTTC. The whole variable domain, filled in from reference TRBV5-1 and TRBJ2-1, reads KAGVTQTPRYLIKTRGQQVTLSCSPISGHRSVSWYQQTPGQGLQFLFEYFSETQRNKGNFPGRFSGRQFSNSRSEMNVSTLELGDSALYLCASSFRDLYNEQFFGPGTRLTVL.

The table lists this clonotype with many counts. The chain joins TRBV20-1 to TRBJ2-5; weak D call: TRBD1 (6 bases). V dropped 4 bases and J dropped 1 base, with 7 bases sitting between them. CDR1 is DFQATT, CDR2 SNEGSKA, per germline (reference sequence). This CDR3 contains 12 residues. The CDR3 DNA reads as TGCAGTGCTAAACAGGGCCAAGAGACCCAGTACTTC. This gives the protein CSAKQGQETQYF.